This TCR beta chain stems from a study of blood T cells in healthy people across ages. Overall study results and limits: When set beside aged donors, long-lived donors presented more naive CD4+ cells and higher diversity.

Then a second PCR, running about 6 to 12 cycles, was carried out with a sample-barcoded 5' primer and a J-beta primer mix. Every cDNA molecule bore a tag from a template-switch adaptor containing 12 random nucleotides. TCRdb fed the 5' RACE reads into MiXCR, producing one record per CDR3 protein. The table lists some 320,000 distinct CDR3 sequences, 25% to 30% of them singletons. Each donor had around 11 milliliters of peripheral blood drawn. This CDR3 contains 11 residues. CDR1 and CDR2 from the germline V gene are SNHLY and FYNNEI. Trimming took 8 bases from V and 5 from J, leaving 4 bases between them. This clonotype has a handful of counts. Its antigen is unidentified.

The sequencing sample was made of blood. This TCR derives from a woman between 65 and 79 years old in good health. V usage is TRBV2 and J usage is TRBJ1-6; D uncertain. CDR3 in DNA: TGTGCCAGCGAGGATAATTCACCCCTCCACTTT. It yields the protein CASEDNSPLHF.